This T cell receptor beta chain was sequenced for a study of cytomegalovirus exposure and HLA in healthy donors. General study results and limits: Among TCR beta chains, those listed as cytomegalovirus-associated numbered about 160. Relative to the approximately 700-donor mean, N-insertions were reportedly fewer in an Asian-associated ancestry cluster in a later analysis.

A multiplex PCR was run with 60 Vbeta primers and 13 Jbeta primers. Some clones are missing from TCRdb's copy, which holds only in-frame ones; the method was immunoSEQ multiplex PCR. The profile shows some 160,000 clones, around 80% of them singletons. In the case of this clone: Its cognate antigen is unknown.

The source material was PBMCs. The TCR originated in a boy between 2 and 10 years old in good health and CMV-seronegative.

The CDR3 sequence: CASSPNDRIDYNEQFF. Here the CDR3 DNA reads TGTGCCAGCTCACCAAACGACAGGATTGACTACAATGAGCAGTTCTTC. The chain links TRBV18 to TRBJ2-1; D is perhaps TRBD1 (6 bases). CDR3 length equals 16 residues. Per the germline V gene, CDR1 is KGHSH and CDR2 is LQKENI. The ends were cut back, 2 bases at V and 3 bases at J, with 14 bases in the middle.